One and the same sample provided the 5 T cell receptor beta chains below, sequenced in a study of breast tumors, draining lymph nodes, adjacent tissues. TCRdb reprocessed the multiplex PCR reads with MiXCR, giving one entry per CDR3 protein. The top ten hold about 8.2% of the sample, which has 20,000 to 25,000 distinct CDR3 sequences, 50% seen once. Input material: breast tumor tissue. These receptor sequences come from a female donor with breast cancer. Some clones in this sample may be carry-over from other donors' samples.

This clonotype is categorized as medium-sized (0.01 to 0.1%). The chain recombines TRBV5-5 with TRBJ2-2; 14 positions match TRBD2. V gave up 4 bases and J gave up 6 bases; unmatched junction bases: 2. The CDR3 has 15 amino acids. In germline, CDR1 is SGHKS, CDR2 YYEKEE (reference sequence). DNA for the CDR3: TGTGCCAGCAGCCCGGGACTAGCGGGAGCCGGGGAGCTGTTTTTT. Translating it yields CASSPGLAGAGELFF. Full variable domain (rest looked up from reference TRBV5-5 and TRBJ2-2): DAGVTQSPTHLIKTRGQQVTLRCSPISGHKSVSWYQQVLGQGPQFIFQYYEKEERGRGNFPDRFSARQFPNYSSELNVNALLLGDSALYLCASSPGLAGAGELFFGEGSRLTVL.

The chain employs TRBV7-3 and TRBJ2-3, with 12 positions matching TRBD2. V was pared by 5 bases and J by 5 bases, with 8 bases of the junction left unmatched. The CDR3 consists of 16 residues. Germline V gene data show CDR1 as SGHTA and CDR2 as FQGTGA. The CDR3 DNA is TGTGCCAGCAGCGCCCGACTAGCGGGAGAAGGAGATACGCAGTATTTT. As protein: CASSARLAGEGDTQYF.

This clonotype appeared many times. The CDR3 DNA reads as TGTGCCAGCAGTTTTCGGGCTAGGGGCCTACGAGAGCAGTACTTC. Translation: CASSFRARGLREQYF. The chain couples TRBV28 to TRBJ2-7, with a weak D call TRBD1 (5 bases). This CDR3 region has 15 residues. V was pared by 3 bases and J by 7 bases, with 19 bases between. Germline CDR1 MDHEN, CDR2 SYDVKM.

There are a few counts of this clonotype. V gene TRBV2 combines with J gene TRBJ2-7, with a possible D match to TRBD2 (5 bases). Germline-derived CDR1 and CDR2 are SNHLY and FYNNEI. This CDR3 is built from 14 residues. V was cut by 4 bases and J by 0 bases, with 10 bases left in between. As DNA, the CDR3 is TGTGCCAGCAGTGGAGGCGGACTCTCCTACGAGCAGTACTTC. This encodes CASSGGGLSYEQYF.

In this sample, this clonotype is medium-sized. The gene calls are TRBV7-9 and TRBJ1-6; 12 nucleotides line up with TRBD1. Unmatched junction bases numbered 10, after V lost 7 bases and J lost 9 bases. Germline values: CDR1 SEHNR, CDR2 FQNEAQ (reference sequence). This CDR3 is 16 amino acids long. The CDR3 DNA reads as TGTGCCAGCAACTCCGGGACAGGGGGCGCAGGTTCACCCCTCCACTTT. Amino acid sequence: CASNSGTGGAGSPLHF.